The T cell receptor beta chain under discussion was sequenced for a study of T cell responses to AZD1222 COVID-19 vaccine (TCRdb year 2021). Describing the broader study: TCR sequencing was performed for fewer than 250 trial participants, of whom 200 to 210 were given two doses of AZD1222 and roughly 25 were given two doses of MenACWY control vaccine. Trial participants were enrolled into age subgroups of 18-55, 56-69 and 70-plus years, which contained 148, 28 and 57 TCR-sequenced participants, respectively. The paper as a whole reports these results and caveats: Reportedly, close to half of the unique spike-specific TCRs recognized epitopes lying outside the regions that are mutated in the B.1.351 and B.1.1.7 variants. Only 5 to 7 AZD1222 recipients were SARS-CoV-2 seropositive at baseline, limiting conclusions about previously exposed vaccinees. No day 14 peak-response samples were available, so repertoires were characterized only after the peak T cell response. After two AZD1222 doses, both the breadth and the depth of spike-specific TCRs were significantly higher than at day 0 and than in MenACWY recipients. Vaccine-associated CD4 TCRs spanned the whole spike protein, with dominant responses in regions 160-218 and 743-854. Participants were mostly white British, with more females than males. The authors suggested clonal diversity may have been underestimated. In the small 56-69-year group, the increase in depth fell short of significance, most likely because of low power.

Interpreted using the paper, the time point label stands for: about 28 days (+/-7) after the second vaccine dose. Because spike-specific TCR depth and breadth did not differ between the two schedules, AZD1222 recipients who got a second dose at roughly 4 weeks were pooled with those who got a second dose at roughly 12 weeks. Vaccinee samples were obtained from the UK trials COV001 and COV002, which included a single-blind randomized controlled phase 2/3 trial of AZD1222 (ChAdOx1 nCoV-19) in healthy adults. For TCRbeta chain sequencing, PBMC samples were collected from trial participants at day 0 and at day 28 after the second dose. The CDR3 sequence holds 16 residues, the cysteine and phenylalanine included. Only the CDR3 DNA is retained, 48 bases long and in frame from the first base. The V and J ends are trimmed by 3 bases and 0 bases, leaving 12 bases between them. As encoded in the germline V gene, CDR1 is SGHVS while CDR2 is FNYEAQ.

This clone was counted only a few times. The antigen this receptor binds is unknown. No much larger clone exists at a distance of one base, and base qualities are not known. The CDR3 regions of human TCRbeta chains were subjected to immunosequencing. The paper's data handling went like this. Repertoire TCRs were checked for matches against a reference library of SARS-CoV-2-specific TCRs that had been generated using the MIRA antigen-specificity platform. Breadth was defined as the fraction of unique TCRs that were SARS-CoV-2-associated. Depth was defined as the fraction of total T cells that were SARS-CoV-2-associated. Using the MIRA data, each spike-specific TCR was assigned both to the spike region to which the TCR was reactive and to a CD4 or CD8 class. Log10-transformed breadth and depth values were compared by one-way ANOVA with Sidak's multiple comparisons tests. TCRdb obtained this table from immuneACCESS and retained in-frame rearrangements with V and J assigned. These tables miss some clones; where compared with another copy, unresolved V genes account for less than half of the shortfall, and the remainder is unexplained. That table supplies the V and J calls and clone size; D and trimming were determined from the DNA. The table for this sample lists about 66,000 clones; around three quarters of them were counted only once. The ten largest clones take up 3.5% to 4.5% of the sample.

The chain links TRBV7-6 with TRBJ2-1; a confident D gene designation cannot be given. The sample here was peripheral blood, taken 28 days after the second AZD1222 dose. The source of this sequence is an adult who received the AZD1222 COVID-19 vaccine. The sequenced DNA is TGTGCCAGCAGCTTTCCGGCCGCGAGCTCCTACAATGAGCAGTTCTTC. This yields the protein CASSFPAASSYNEQFF.